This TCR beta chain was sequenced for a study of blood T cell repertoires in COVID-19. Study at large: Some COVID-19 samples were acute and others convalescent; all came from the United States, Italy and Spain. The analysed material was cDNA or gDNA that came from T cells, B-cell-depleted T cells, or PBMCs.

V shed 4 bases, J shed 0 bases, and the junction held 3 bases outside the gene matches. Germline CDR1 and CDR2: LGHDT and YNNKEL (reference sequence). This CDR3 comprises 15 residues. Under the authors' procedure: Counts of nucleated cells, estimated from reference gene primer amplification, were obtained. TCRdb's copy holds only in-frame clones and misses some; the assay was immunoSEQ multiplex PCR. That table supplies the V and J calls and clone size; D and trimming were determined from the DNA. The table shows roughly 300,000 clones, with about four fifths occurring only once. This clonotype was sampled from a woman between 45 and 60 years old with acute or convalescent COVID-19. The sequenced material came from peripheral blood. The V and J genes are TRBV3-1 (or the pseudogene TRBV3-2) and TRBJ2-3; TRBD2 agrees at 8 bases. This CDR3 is CASSLSSGSTDTQYF. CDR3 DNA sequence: TGTGCCAGCAGCCTTTCTAGCGGGAGCACAGATACGCAGTATTTT.